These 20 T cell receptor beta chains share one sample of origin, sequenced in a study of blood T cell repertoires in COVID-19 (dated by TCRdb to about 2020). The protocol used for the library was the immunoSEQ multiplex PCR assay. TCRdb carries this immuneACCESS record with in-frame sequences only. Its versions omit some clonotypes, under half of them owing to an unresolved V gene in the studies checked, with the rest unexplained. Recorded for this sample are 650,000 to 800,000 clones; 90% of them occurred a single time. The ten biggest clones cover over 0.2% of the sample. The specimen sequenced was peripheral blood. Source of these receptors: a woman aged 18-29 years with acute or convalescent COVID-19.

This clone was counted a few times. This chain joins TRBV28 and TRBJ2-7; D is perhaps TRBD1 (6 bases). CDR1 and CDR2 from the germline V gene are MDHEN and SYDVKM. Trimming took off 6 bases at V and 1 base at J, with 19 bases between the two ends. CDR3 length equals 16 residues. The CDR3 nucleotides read TGTGCCAGCAGCCCCCAACAGGGCATCCGTTCCTACGAGCAGTACTTC. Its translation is CASSPQQGIRSYEQYF.

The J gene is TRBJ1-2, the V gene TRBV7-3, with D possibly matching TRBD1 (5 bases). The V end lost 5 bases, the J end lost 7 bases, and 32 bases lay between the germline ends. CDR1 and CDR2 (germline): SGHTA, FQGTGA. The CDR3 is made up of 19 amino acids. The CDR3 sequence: CASSLCEILGRGFFSGYTF. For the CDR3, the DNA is TGTGCCAGCAGCCTATGTGAGATTTTAGGACGGGGGTTCTTCTCTGGCTACACCTTC.

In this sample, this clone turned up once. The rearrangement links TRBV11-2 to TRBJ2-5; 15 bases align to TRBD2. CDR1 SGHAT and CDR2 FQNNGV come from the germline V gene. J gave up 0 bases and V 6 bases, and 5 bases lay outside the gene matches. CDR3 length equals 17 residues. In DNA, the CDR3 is TGTGCCAGCAGTCCCGGACTAGCGGGGGGGTACCAAGAGACCCAGTACTTC. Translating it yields CASSPGLAGGYQETQYF. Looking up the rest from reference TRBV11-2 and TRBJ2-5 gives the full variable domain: EAGVAQSPRYKIIEKRQSVAFWCNPISGHATLYWYQQILGQGPKLLIQFQNNGVVDDSQLPKDRFSAERLKGVDSTLKIQPAKLEDSAVYLCASSPGLAGGYQETQYFGPGTRLLVL.

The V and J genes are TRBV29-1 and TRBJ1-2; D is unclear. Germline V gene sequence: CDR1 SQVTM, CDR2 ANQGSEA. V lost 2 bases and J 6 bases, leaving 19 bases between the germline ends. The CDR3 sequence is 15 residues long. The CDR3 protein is CSVERGQFRQDGYTF. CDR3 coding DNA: TGCAGCGTTGAACGAGGGCAATTCAGGCAAGATGGCTACACCTTC. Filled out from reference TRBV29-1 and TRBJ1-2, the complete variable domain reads SAVISQKPSRDICQRGTSLTIQCQVDSQVTMMFWYRQQPGQSLTLIATANQGSEATYESGFVIDKFPISRPNLTFSTLTVSNMSPEDSSIYLCSVERGQFRQDGYTFGSGTRLTVV.

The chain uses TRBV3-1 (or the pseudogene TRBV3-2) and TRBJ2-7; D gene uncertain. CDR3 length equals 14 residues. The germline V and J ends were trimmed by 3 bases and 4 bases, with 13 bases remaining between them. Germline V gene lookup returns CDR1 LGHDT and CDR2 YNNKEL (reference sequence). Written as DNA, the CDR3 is TGTGCCAGCAGCCATGACAAGGCAAGTTACGAGCAGTACTTC. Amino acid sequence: CASSHDKASYEQYF.

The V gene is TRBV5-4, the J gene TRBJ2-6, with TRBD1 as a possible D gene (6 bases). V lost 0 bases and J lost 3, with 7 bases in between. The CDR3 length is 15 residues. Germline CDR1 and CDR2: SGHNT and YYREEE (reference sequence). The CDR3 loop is CASSLEGVGANVLTF. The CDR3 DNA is TGTGCCAGCAGCTTGGAGGGGGTTGGGGCCAACGTCCTGACTTTC.

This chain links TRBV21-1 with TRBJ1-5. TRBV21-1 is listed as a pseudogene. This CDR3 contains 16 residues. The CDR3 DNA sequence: TGTGCCAGCAGCAAGTTTTCGGGACTTGACAATCAGCCCCAGCATTTT. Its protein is CASSKFSGLDNQPQHF.

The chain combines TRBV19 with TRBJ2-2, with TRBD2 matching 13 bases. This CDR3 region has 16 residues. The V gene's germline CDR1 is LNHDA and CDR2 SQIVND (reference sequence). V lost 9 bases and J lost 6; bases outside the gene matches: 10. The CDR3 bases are TGTGCCAGCCAGGGACTAGCGGGGAAAGTGCCCGGGGAGCTGTTTTTT. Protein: CASQGLAGKVPGELFF.

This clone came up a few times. For the CDR3, the DNA is TGTGCCAGTAGTATGACAGCTAACTATGGCTACACCTTC. This codes for CASSMTANYGYTF. The chain combines TRBV19 with TRBJ1-2; possible D gene TRBD1, 5 bases. Trimming pared 3 bases from V and 0 bases from J, leaving 5 bases between. Germline loops: CDR1 LNHDA, CDR2 SQIVND (reference sequence). The CDR3 is made up of 13 amino acids.

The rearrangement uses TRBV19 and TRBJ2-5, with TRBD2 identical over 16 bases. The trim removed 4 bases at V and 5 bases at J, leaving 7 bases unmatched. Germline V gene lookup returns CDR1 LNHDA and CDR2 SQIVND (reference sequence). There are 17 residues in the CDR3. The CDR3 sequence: CASSRGTSGGARETQYF. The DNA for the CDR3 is TGTGCCAGTAGTAGAGGGACTAGCGGGGGGGCCCGGGAGACCCAGTACTTC.

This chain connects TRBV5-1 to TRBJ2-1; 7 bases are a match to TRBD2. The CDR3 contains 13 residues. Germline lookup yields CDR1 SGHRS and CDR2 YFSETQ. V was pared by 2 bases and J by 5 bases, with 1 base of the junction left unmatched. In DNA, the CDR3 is TGCGCCAGCAGCTTCACTAGCGACAATGAGCAGTTCTTC. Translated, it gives CASSFTSDNEQFF. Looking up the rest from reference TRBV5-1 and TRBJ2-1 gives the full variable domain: KAGVTQTPRYLIKTRGQQVTLSCSPISGHRSVSWYQQTPGQGLQFLFEYFSETQRNKGNFPGRFSGRQFSNSRSEMNVSTLELGDSALYLCASSFTSDNEQFFGPGTRLTVL.

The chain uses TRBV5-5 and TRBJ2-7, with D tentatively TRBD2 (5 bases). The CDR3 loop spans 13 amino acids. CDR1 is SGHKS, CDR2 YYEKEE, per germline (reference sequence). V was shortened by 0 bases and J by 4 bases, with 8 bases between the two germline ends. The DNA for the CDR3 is TGTGCCAGCAGCTTGGTGACGGGGTACGAGCAGTACTTC. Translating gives CASSLVTGYEQYF.

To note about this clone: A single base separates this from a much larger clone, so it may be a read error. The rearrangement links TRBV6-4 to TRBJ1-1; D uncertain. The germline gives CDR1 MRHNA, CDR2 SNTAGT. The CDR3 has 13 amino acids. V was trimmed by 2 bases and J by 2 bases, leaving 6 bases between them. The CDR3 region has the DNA TGTGCCAGCAGTGACGAGAGCAACACTGAAGCTTTCTTT. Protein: CASSDESNTEAFF.

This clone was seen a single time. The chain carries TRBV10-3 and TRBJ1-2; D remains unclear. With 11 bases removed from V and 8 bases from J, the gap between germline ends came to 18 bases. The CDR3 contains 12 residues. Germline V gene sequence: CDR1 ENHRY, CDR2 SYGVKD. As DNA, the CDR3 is TGTGCCGTACAAGGAGGGTGGGAGGGCTACACCTTC. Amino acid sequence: CAVQGGWEGYTF.

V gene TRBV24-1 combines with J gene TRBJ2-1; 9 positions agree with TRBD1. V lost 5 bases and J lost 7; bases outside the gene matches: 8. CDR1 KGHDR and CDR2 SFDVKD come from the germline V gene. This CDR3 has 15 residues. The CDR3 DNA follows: TGTGCCACCAGTGGCCGACAGGGGGACCGGAATGAGCAGTTCTTC. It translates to CATSGRQGDRNEQFF.

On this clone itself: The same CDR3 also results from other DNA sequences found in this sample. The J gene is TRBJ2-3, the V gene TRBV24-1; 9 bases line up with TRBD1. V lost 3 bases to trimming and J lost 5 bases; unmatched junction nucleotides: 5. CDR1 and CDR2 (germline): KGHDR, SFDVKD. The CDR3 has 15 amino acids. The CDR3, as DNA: TGTGCCACCAGTGATCCACAGGGGGCTGGAGATACGCAGTATTTT. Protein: CATSDPQGAGDTQYF.

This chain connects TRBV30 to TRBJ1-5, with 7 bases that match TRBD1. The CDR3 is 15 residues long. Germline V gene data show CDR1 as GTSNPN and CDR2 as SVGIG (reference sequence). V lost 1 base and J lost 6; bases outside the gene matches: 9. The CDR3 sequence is CAWSGKTGSGQPQHF. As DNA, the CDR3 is TGTGCCTGGAGTGGAAAGACAGGGTCGGGTCAGCCCCAGCATTTT.

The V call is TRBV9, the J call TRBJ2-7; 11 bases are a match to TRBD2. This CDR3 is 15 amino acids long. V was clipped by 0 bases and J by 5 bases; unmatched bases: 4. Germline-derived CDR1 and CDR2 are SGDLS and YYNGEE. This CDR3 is CASSVGSGGAHEQYF. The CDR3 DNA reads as TGTGCCAGCAGCGTAGGTAGCGGGGGGGCCCACGAGCAGTACTTC.

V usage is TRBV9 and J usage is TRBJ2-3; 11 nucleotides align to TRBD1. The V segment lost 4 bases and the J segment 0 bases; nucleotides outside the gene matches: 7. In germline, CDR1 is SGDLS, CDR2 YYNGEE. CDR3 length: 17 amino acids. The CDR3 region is CASSTRTGGGSTDTQYF. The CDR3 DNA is TGTGCCAGCAGCACCAGGACAGGGGGCGGGAGCACAGATACGCAGTATTTT.

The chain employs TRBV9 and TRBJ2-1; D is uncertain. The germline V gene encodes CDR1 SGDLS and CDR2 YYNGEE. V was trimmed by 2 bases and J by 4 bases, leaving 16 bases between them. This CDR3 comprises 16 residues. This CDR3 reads CASSVFRQVLYNEQFF. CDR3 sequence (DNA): TGTGCCAGCAGCGTTTTTAGGCAGGTCCTGTACAATGAGCAGTTCTTC. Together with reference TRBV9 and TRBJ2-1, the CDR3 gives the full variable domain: DSGVTQTPKHLITATGQRVTLRCSPRSGDLSVYWYQQSLDQGLQFLIQYYNGEERAKGNILERFSAQQFPDLHSELNLSSLELGDSALYFCASSVFRQVLYNEQFFGPGTRLTVL.